This T cell receptor beta chain came from a study of metastatic and nonmetastatic thyroid tumors. Across the study: The authors compared repertoires across blood and tumor or nodule tissue from malignant and benign thyroid patients.

General study points: In blood and tumor, TCR beta diversity was reportedly significantly higher in malignant thyroid tumors than in benign nodules.

In this sample, this clone turned up once. Its antigen is unidentified. Each patient went into thyroid surgery without having received any treatment. The CDR3 is 15 amino acids. Germline trimming cut 5 bases from V and 7 bases from J; bases unmatched to any gene: 7. Per germline, CDR1 SGHVS and CDR2 FNYEAQ. In the authors' methods: A classifier for distant metastasis in papillary thyroid cancer was constructed using CDR3 differences observed across clinicopathological groups. TCRdb re-processed the PCR reads through MiXCR. Clone size and V and J calls follow TCRdb, not the original study. Of some 16,000 clones in the sample, 24% were seen once.

The sample was tumor tissue. The chain links TRBV7-6 to TRBJ2-1, with TRBD1 matching over 11 bases. This clonotype originated in a male donor with papillary thyroid cancer or a benign thyroid nodule (not recorded which). Some clones in this sample may be carry-over from other donors' samples. CDR3 in amino acids: CASSAGTGGWNEQFF. The DNA for the CDR3 is TGTGCCAGCAGCGCCGGGACAGGGGGATGGAATGAGCAGTTCTTC.